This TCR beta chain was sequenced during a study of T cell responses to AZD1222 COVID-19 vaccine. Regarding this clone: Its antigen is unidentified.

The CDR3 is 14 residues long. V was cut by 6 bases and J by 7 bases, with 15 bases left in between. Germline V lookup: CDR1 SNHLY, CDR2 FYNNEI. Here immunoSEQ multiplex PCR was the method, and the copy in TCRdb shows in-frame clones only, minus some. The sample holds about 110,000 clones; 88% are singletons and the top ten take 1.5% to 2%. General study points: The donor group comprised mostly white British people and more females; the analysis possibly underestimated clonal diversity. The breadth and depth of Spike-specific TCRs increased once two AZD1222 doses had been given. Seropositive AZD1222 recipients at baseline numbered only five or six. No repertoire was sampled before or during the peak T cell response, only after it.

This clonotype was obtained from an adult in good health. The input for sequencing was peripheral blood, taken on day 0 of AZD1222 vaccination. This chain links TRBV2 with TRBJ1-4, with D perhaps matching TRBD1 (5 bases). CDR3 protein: CASRAWGKGEKLFF. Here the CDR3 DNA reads TGTGCCAGCAGGGCATGGGGGAAGGGTGAAAAACTGTTTTTT. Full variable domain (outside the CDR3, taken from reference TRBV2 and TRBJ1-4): EPEVTQTPSHQVTQMGQEVILRCVPISNHLYFYWYRQILGQKVEFLVSFYNNEISEKSEIFDDQFSVERPDGSNFTLKIRSTKLEDSAMYFCASRAWGKGEKLFFGSGTQLSVL.